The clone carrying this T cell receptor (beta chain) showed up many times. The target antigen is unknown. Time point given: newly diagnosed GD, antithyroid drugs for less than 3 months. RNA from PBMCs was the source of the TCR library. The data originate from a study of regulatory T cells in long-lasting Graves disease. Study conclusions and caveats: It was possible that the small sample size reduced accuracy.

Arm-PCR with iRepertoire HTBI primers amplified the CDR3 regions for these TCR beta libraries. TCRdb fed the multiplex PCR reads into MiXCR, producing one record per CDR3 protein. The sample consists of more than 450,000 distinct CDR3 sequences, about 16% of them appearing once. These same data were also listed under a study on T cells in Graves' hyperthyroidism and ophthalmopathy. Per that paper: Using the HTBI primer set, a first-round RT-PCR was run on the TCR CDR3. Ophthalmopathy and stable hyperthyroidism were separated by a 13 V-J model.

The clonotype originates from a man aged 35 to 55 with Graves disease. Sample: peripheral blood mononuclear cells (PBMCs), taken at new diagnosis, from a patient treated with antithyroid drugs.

This CDR3 is CASSAQGLISYEQYF. DNA for the CDR3: TGTGCCAGCAGTGCACAGGGCCTTATCTCCTACGAGCAGTACTTC. The chain recombines TRBV27 with TRBJ2-7; possible D gene TRBD1, 6 bases. The length of the CDR3 is 15 residues. Germline V gives CDR1 MNHEY, CDR2 SMNVEV (reference sequence). V lost 5 bases and J lost 0, with 14 bases in between.